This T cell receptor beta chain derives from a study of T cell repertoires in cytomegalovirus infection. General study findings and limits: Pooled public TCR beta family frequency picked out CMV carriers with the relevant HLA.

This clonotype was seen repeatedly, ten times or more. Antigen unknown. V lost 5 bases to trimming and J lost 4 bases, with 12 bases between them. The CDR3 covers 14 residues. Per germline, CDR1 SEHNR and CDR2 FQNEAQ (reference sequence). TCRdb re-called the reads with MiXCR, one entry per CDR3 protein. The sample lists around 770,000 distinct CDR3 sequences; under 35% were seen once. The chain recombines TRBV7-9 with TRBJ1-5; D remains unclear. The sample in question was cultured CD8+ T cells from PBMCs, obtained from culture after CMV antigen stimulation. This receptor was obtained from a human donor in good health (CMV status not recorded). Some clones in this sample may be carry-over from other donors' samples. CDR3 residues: CASSPQDGNQPQHF. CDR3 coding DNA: TGTGCCAGCAGCCCTCAGGACGGGAATCAGCCCCAGCATTTT. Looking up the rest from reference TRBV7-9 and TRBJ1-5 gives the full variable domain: DTGVSQNPRHKITKRGQNVTFRCDPISEHNRLYWYRQTLGQGPEFLTYFQNEAQLEKSRLLSDRFSAERPKGSFSTLEIQRTEQGDSAMYLCASSPQDGNQPQHFGDGTRLSIL.